This T cell receptor beta chain was captured by sequencing in a study of T cells in narcolepsy. Germline-derived CDR1 and CDR2 are SGHTA and FQGNSA. V lost 9 bases, J lost 6 bases, and 9 bases stayed unmatched. The CDR3 extends over 13 amino acids. Note on this clone: Its antigen remains unidentified.

Whole-study results and caveats: Comparing one patient's CSF and blood CD4+ clonotypes highlighted HCRT- and TRIB2-specific autoreactive clonotypes.

TCRdb's table, derived via immunoSEQ multiplex PCR, lists solely in-frame clones and lacks some. The sample contains about 40,000 clones, roughly 88% of which appear only once. This chain links TRBV7-2 with TRBJ2-5, with 8 bases lining up with TRBD2. The sequenced material came from CD45RA- memory CD4+ T cells from PBMCs. The TCR originated in a human donor with narcolepsy. CDR3 in DNA: TGTGCCAGTGGGGCGGGGGGCCTGAAGACCCAGTACTTC. Its protein product is CASGAGGLKTQYF. Filled out from reference TRBV7-2 and TRBJ2-5, the complete variable domain reads GAGVSQSPSNKVTEKGKDVELRCDPISGHTALYWYRQSLGQGLEFLIYFQGNSAPDKSGLPSDRFSAERTGGSVSTLTIQRTQQEDSAVYLCASGAGGLKTQYFGPGTRLLVL.